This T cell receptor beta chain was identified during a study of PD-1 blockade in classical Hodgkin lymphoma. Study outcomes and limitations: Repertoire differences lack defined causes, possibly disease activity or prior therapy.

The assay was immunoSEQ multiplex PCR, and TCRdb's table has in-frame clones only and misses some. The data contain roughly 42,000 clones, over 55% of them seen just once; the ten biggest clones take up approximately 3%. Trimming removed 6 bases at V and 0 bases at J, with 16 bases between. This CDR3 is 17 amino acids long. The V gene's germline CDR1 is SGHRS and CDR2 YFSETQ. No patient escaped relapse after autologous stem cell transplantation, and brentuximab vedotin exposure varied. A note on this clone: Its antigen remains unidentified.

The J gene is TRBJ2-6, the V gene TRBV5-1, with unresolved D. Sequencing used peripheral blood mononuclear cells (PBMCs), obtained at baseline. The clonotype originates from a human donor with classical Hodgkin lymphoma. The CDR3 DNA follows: TGCGCCAGCATTCGCGATGAACTGGGCTCTGGGGCCAACGTCCTGACTTTC. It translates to CASIRDELGSGANVLTF.